The TCR beta chain under discussion was sequenced for a study of cytomegalovirus exposure and HLA in healthy donors. In the PCR, 60 Vbeta and 13 Jbeta primers were used. Repertoires were generated with immunoSEQ multiplex PCR, while TCRdb's copy carries only in-frame clones and drops some. This repertoire shows 200,000 to 250,000 clones, around 73% found once; its top ten account for about 3.8%. CDR1 SEHNR and CDR2 FQNEAQ come from the germline V gene (reference sequence). The CDR3 is 16 amino acids. Trimming took 5 bases from V and 0 from J, leaving 14 bases between them. The receptor was derived from a male donor in good health and CMV-seronegative. This chain joins TRBV7-9 and TRBJ1-3; no definite D call. Specimen: PBMCs. The CDR3 nucleotides read TGTGCCAGCAGCCAATCGGACTTCTACTCTGGAAACACCATATATTTT. Its translation is CASSQSDFYSGNTIYF.